The rows below give T cell receptor beta chains drawn from one sample of a study of blood T cell repertoires in COVID-19. The method was immunoSEQ multiplex PCR; TCRdb's version includes in-frame clones alone and lacks a portion of them. The sample yields 320,000 or so clones, 85% seen once. Sequences were obtained from PBMCs or T cells enriched from blood (not recorded which). These TCRs come from a woman aged 25 to 39 who had been exposed to COVID-19. The CDR3 runs from the conserved cysteine through the conserved F or W. D genes are given only for firm matches. Size values are once, few and many counts, or a class for expanded clones, and some rows have none.

J,size,D,V,DNA,CDR3
TRBJ1-2,NA,TRBD1,TRBV4-3,TGCGCCAGCAGCCAAGAGCTCTCTACAGGGGGCTATGGCTACACCTTC,CASSQELSTGGYGYTF
TRBJ2-1,NA,TRBD2,TRBV5-5,TGTGCCAGCAGCTTGGGACTAGCGGGAGATGAGCAGTTCTTC,CASSLGLAGDEQFF
TRBJ2-7,NA,NA,TRBV6-2/TRBV6-3,TGTGCCAGCAGTATCGTGAGCGACGAGCAGTACTTC,CASSIVSDEQYF
TRBJ2-2,NA,TRBD1,TRBV14,TGTGCCAGCAGCCCGTTCGCAGGGGGTACCGGGGAGCTGTTTTTT,CASSPFAGGTGELFF
TRBJ1-4,NA,NA,TRBV28,TGTGCCAGCAGTATAGACAGCCCGGGAAAACTGTTTTTT,CASSIDSPGKLFF
TRBJ1-2,NA,NA,TRBV7-9,TGTGCCAGCAGCTTACCTTGGACAGATGGCTACACCTTC,CASSLPWTDGYTF
TRBJ1-2,NA,TRBD1,TRBV5-1,TGCGCCAGCAGCGAACAGGGGGCGAACTATGGCTACACCTTC,CASSEQGANYGYTF
TRBJ2-5,NA,NA,TRBV4-3,TGCGCCAGCAGCCAAGACCGCCCAGGATCTGGGGAGACCCAGTACTTC,CASSQDRPGSGETQYF
TRBJ2-1,NA,TRBD1,TRBV6-4,TGTGCCAGCAGCCCCGGGACAGGGGCGTTCAATGAGCAGTTCTTC,CASSPGTGAFNEQFF
TRBJ1-1,NA,TRBD1,TRBV19,TGTGCCAGTAGTATAGACCTACAGGGGTTCACTGAAGCTTTCTTT,CASSIDLQGFTEAFF
TRBJ2-3,NA,TRBD2,TRBV10-1,TGCGCCAGCACACTAGCGGATACATCAACCTTCACAGATACGCAGTATTTT,CASTLADTSTFTDTQYF
TRBJ1-1,NA,TRBD1,TRBV30,TGTGCCGGAAACAGGGGCGGCACTGAAGCTTTCTTT,CAGNRGGTEAFF
TRBJ2-3,NA,NA,TRBV7-9,TGTGCCAGCAGCCTAGATACGCAGTATTTT,CASSLDTQYF
TRBJ2-1,NA,NA,TRBV5-4,TGTGCCAGCAGCCCCAGGGTAAGCTCCTACAATGAGCAGTTCTTC,CASSPRVSSYNEQFF
TRBJ1-2,NA,NA,TRBV7-2,TGTGCCAGCAGCTTCCTCCGGGAGCAATATGGCTACACCTTC,CASSFLREQYGYTF
TRBJ2-7,NA,TRBD1,TRBV5-8,TGTGCCAGCAGCGACCGGACAGGGGGCGATATCTACGAGCAGTACTTC,CASSDRTGGDIYEQYF
TRBJ1-5,NA,NA,TRBV7-9,TGTGCCAGCAGCTTAGGCGAAGTCACGCATTTT,CASSLGEVTHF
TRBJ1-2,NA,NA,TRBV28,TGTGCCAGCAACCTCCGGCGGATGTATGGCTACACCTTC,CASNLRRMYGYTF
TRBJ1-3,NA,NA,TRBV3-1/TRBV3-2,TGTGCCAGCAGCCAAGGACAGGTCCCCATATATTTT,CASSQGQVPIYF
TRBJ1-1,NA,NA,TRBV6-6,TGTGCCAGCAGTTACAGCAGGTGGGCTGAAGCTTTCTTT,CASSYSRWAEAFF
TRBJ2-5,NA,NA,TRBV30,TGTGCCTGGTCCCGACTTCCCCAAGAGACCCAGTACTTC,CAWSRLPQETQYF
TRBJ2-7,NA,NA,TRBV7-2,TGTGCCAGCAGCTTAGTTGCGCCGACCTACGAGCAGTACTTC,CASSLVAPTYEQYF
TRBJ2-1,NA,NA,TRBV28,TGTGCCAGCAGTTTAGGAGGTCTCCCCAATGAGCAGTTCTTC,CASSLGGLPNEQFF
TRBJ1-2,NA,NA,TRBV30,TGTGCCTGGAGTAGTGTCCTGGGGACTCCAGGGCCTAACTATGGCTACACCTTC,CAWSSVLGTPGPNYGYTF
TRBJ1-6,NA,NA,TRBV6-1,TGTGCCAGCAGTGAAGCGCTTCTGGGGCAAGGGAATAATTCACCCCTCCACTTT,CASSEALLGQGNNSPLHF
TRBJ1-2,NA,TRBD1,TRBV9,TGTGCCAGCAGCCCTCAAGCCAGGGGGGACTATGGCTACACCTTC,CASSPQARGDYGYTF
TRBJ1-2,few,NA,TRBV28,TGTGCCAGCCATGACAGATCTTGGAACTATGGCTACACCTTC,CASHDRSWNYGYTF
TRBJ1-1,NA,TRBD1,TRBV15,TGTGCCACCAGTGACCGGGACAGGGGGCCTGAAGCTTTCTTT,CATSDRDRGPEAFF
TRBJ1-1,NA,NA,TRBV27,TGTGCCGGGATTCGTGGGGGGGCGAGTATCTTGAACACTGAAGCTTTCTTT,CAGIRGGASILNTEAFF
TRBJ1-4,NA,NA,TRBV18,TGTGCCAGCTCAGGTGGAGGGCCTAATGAAAAACTGTTTTTT,CASSGGGPNEKLFF
TRBJ2-2,once,TRBD2,TRBV7-2,TGTGCCAGCAGCTTACGGACTAGCAGAGCCTCGAACACCGGGGAGCTGTTTTTT,CASSLRTSRASNTGELFF
TRBJ2-1,NA,TRBD2,TRBV4-1,TGCGCCAGCAGCCAAGGATCACCCTTTGGGGCTAGCGGGAGTTTTTTCAGTTTCTTC,CASSQGSPFGASGSFFSFF
TRBJ2-5,NA,NA,TRBV5-4,TGTGCCAGCAGCTTGGTCAAGAGCCAAGAGACCCAGTACTTC,CASSLVKSQETQYF
TRBJ2-7,once,TRBD2,TRBV7-2,TGTGCCAGCAGCCGGACCTGGGGGAGGGCGGGGGGATCCTACGAGCAGTACTTC,CASSRTWGRAGGSYEQYF
TRBJ2-2,NA,TRBD1,TRBV12-5,TGTGCTAGTGGCCGTGAGACAGGGGCGAACACCGGGGAGCTGTTTTTT,CASGRETGANTGELFF
TRBJ2-3,once,NA,TRBV5-1,TGCGCCAGCAGCGAGATCCTCACAGATACGCAGTATTTT,CASSEILTDTQYF
TRBJ2-5,NA,NA,TRBV5-1,TGCGCCAGCAGCTTGACGCAGAACGGGGAGACCCAGTACTTC,CASSLTQNGETQYF
TRBJ1-1,NA,NA,TRBV18,TGTGCCAGCTCACAAAGCCAGGGGAACACTGAAGCTTTCTTT,CASSQSQGNTEAFF
TRBJ1-3,NA,NA,TRBV7-8,TGTGCCAGCAGCTTACAGATACTAGACGGTAGACTTGGAAACACCATATATTTT,CASSLQILDGRLGNTIYF
TRBJ2-7,few,TRBD1,TRBV6-5,TGTGCCAGCAGCCTCCAACAGGGGACCCCCTACGAGCAGTACTTC,CASSLQQGTPYEQYF
TRBJ2-7,NA,NA,TRBV6-2/TRBV6-3,TGTGCCAGCAGTTACGATCACGGGGGAGTCTCCTACGAGCAGTACTTC,CASSYDHGGVSYEQYF
TRBJ1-3,NA,NA,TRBV10-3,TGTGCCTCATCGCGCACTGACACCTCTGGAAACACCATATATTTT,CASSRTDTSGNTIYF
TRBJ1-6,NA,NA,TRBV4-3,TGCGCCAGCAGCCAAGTTGAGGCCGTTAAAAATTCACCCCTCCACTTT,CASSQVEAVKNSPLHF
TRBJ2-5,few,NA,TRBV3-1/TRBV3-2,TGTGCCAGCAGCCATAAGCGAGTACAAGAGACCCAGTACTTC,CASSHKRVQETQYF
TRBJ2-3,once,TRBD2,TRBV5-4,TGTGCCAGCAGCCCAAATCGGGGACTAGCGGGAGCAGATACGCAGTATTTT,CASSPNRGLAGADTQYF
TRBJ2-7,NA,NA,TRBV28,TGTGCCAGCAGCCCTCCGGGACAATACGAGCAGTACTTC,CASSPPGQYEQYF
TRBJ2-1,NA,NA,TRBV5-4,TGTGCCAGCAGCCCTCGAGGCAGGGGAAACTACAATGAGCAGTTCTTC,CASSPRGRGNYNEQFF
TRBJ2-5,once,NA,TRBV7-8,TGTGCCAGCAGCTCGGGGGGCGGGGGCAGACAAGAGACCCAGTACTTC,CASSSGGGGRQETQYF
TRBJ1-1,NA,NA,TRBV6-5,TGTGCCAGCAGGGGACAGAACACTGAAGCTTTCTTT,CASRGQNTEAFF
TRBJ1-4,NA,TRBD1,TRBV5-4,TGTGCCAGCAGCTTGGGACAGGGGGCGGATGAAAAACTGTTTTTT,CASSLGQGADEKLFF
TRBJ2-1,NA,NA,TRBV18,TGTGCCAGCTCACCGTCATCGGGACTCAGGCCCTCCTACAATGAGCAGTTCTTC,CASSPSSGLRPSYNEQFF
TRBJ1-1,once,NA,TRBV5-1,TGCGCCAGCAGCTTGTGGGGCAGGGAGGCGGGTGAAGCTTTCTTT,CASSLWGREAGEAFF
TRBJ1-1,NA,NA,TRBV2,TGTGCCAGCAATGGGGTTGGGGGAGGTGGTGAAGCTTTCTTT,CASNGVGGGGEAFF
TRBJ1-4,NA,NA,TRBV5-4,TGTGCCAGCAGCTCATCTTCCGGGACATTGTATGAAAAACTGTTTTTT,CASSSSSGTLYEKLFF
TRBJ1-2,NA,TRBD1,TRBV19,TGTGCCAGTAGTATTTACCAGGACAGGGATGGCTACACCTTC,CASSIYQDRDGYTF
TRBJ2-7,NA,TRBD1,TRBV7-9,TGTGCCAGCAGCCTCGGGACAGCCTTTACCTACGAGCAGTACTTC,CASSLGTAFTYEQYF
TRBJ2-1,NA,TRBD2,TRBV10-3,TGTGCCATCAGAGCGGAACTAGCGGGTAATGAGCAGTTCTTC,CAIRAELAGNEQFF
TRBJ1-2,NA,NA,TRBV4-2,TGTGCCAGCAGCCAAGAGTTGGGGAGGGATGGCTACACCTTC,CASSQELGRDGYTF
TRBJ2-1,NA,TRBD2,TRBV2,TGTGCCAGCAGTGATGTAACGCTAGCGGGGCACAATGAGCAGTTCTTC,CASSDVTLAGHNEQFF